The clone carrying this T cell receptor beta chain was counted a few times. Antigen: not known. This record comes from a study of OX40 agonist ivuxolimab in advanced cancers. Germline trimming cut 3 bases from V and 1 base from J; bases unmatched to any gene: 5. The germline CDR1 and CDR2 sequences are SGHRS and YFSETQ. The CDR3 has 16 residues. Measured with immunoSEQ multiplex PCR; TCRdb has only the in-frame clones, and not every one. The table records under 85,000 clones, roughly 86% of them present only once. Findings and caveats of the study: Among some nonresponders, normalized T-cell clonal expansion was also low. Expanded peripheral T-cell antigen specificity went undetermined.

The sequencing here drew on CD4+ or CD8+ T cells sorted from blood, taken in a trial of the OX40 agonist ivuxolimab. The chain uses TRBV5-1 and TRBJ2-5, with 11 bases that match TRBD1. The receptor was isolated from an adult with an advanced solid tumor such as melanoma, head and neck, liver or kidney cancer. For the CDR3, the DNA is TGCGCCAGCAGCTCCGGGGGGACAGGGGGCCAAGAGACCCAGTACTTC. This sequence encodes CASSSGGTGGQETQYF.